Included here is one T cell receptor (beta chain) sequence, with context. Its antigen remains unidentified. Sequenced by immunoSEQ multiplex PCR; TCRdb stores in-frame clones only, minus some. The sample has tens of thousands of clones, over 65% seen once. Sample treatment: AdE1-LMPpoly-expanded autologous EBV-specific T-cell therapy followed by anti-PD-1 nivolumab. This entry is derived from a study of EBV T-cell therapy then PD-1 blockade in nasopharyngeal carcinoma. Deletions cut 4 bases from V and 1 base from J, with 5 bases between. Germline values: CDR1 MDHEN, CDR2 SYDVKM. This CDR3 spans 12 amino acids.

The clonotype was recovered from a man aged 40-55 years with nasopharyngeal carcinoma. V gene TRBV28 combines with J gene TRBJ2-7, with D perhaps assigned TRBD1 or TRBD2 (5 bases each). The material was CD8+ T cells from blood, obtained at day -245 from a patient whose treatment included autologous EBV-specific T cells and nivolumab. CDR3 sequence reads: CASSWGSYEQYF. CDR3 bases: TGTGCCAGCAGTTGGGGGTCCTACGAGCAGTACTTC.